The rows below give T cell receptor beta chains drawn from one sample of a study of blood T cell repertoires in COVID-19. Profiled with immunoSEQ multiplex PCR; TCRdb holds only in-frame clones, not every one. The sample gives 95,000 to 100,000 clones, 70% to 85% of which show up once; approximately 22% is in the top ten. Sequencing used peripheral blood. These receptors were collected from a human donor in a cohort sampled during active COVID-19. The CDR3 runs from the conserved cysteine through the conserved F or W. Fields, in order: J gene, V gene, CDR3 protein.

TRBJ1-1	TRBV27	CASSLREGTEAFF
TRBJ1-3	TRBV5-1	CASSLGTGGNTIYF
TRBJ1-1	TRBV5-1	CASSGATGGTEAFF
TRBJ2-7	TRBV12-3/TRBV12-4	CASSPITSKQYF
TRBJ2-7	TRBV15	CATSRGGQGSGEQYF
TRBJ1-6	TRBV27	CASSVQTNSPLHF
TRBJ2-1	TRBV10-1	CASSDLGTPPYNEQFF
TRBJ2-1	TRBV7-8	CASSRAGTRGNNEQFF
TRBJ2-7	TRBV28	CASSSWTSGRLSSYEQYF
TRBJ1-1	TRBV5-5	CASSLEGQFRGISMNTEAFF
TRBJ1-5	TRBV4-2	CASSQESGQQYQPQHF
TRBJ2-6	TRBV7-2	CASSSTGFGRANVLTF
TRBJ2-2	TRBV3-1/TRBV3-2	CASSQDLRTGRGISGELFF
TRBJ1-2	TRBV7-9	CASSLQDRAYGYTF
TRBJ2-5	TRBV7-9	CASSPSTGRQETQYF
TRBJ1-6	TRBV18	CASSPLTGQGSASYNSPLHF
TRBJ2-7	TRBV6-1	CASSGKTGTGFSGYEQYF
TRBJ1-1	TRBV4-1	CASQVGVSRLNTEAFF
TRBJ2-3	TRBV20-1	CSASTWTSGGRTDTQYF
TRBJ2-1	TRBV2	CASSELAGSYNEQFF
TRBJ2-2	TRBV18	CASSPLQGVNTGELFF
TRBJ1-5	TRBV12-3/TRBV12-4	CASRGTGNQPQHF
TRBJ2-1	TRBV15	CATSREGLAGGNNEQFF
TRBJ2-7	TRBV18	CASSQGLAAYEQYF
TRBJ2-7	TRBV29-1	CSVEDVEISYEQYF
TRBJ1-1	TRBV5-1	CASSLRAGPLNTEAFF
TRBJ2-3	TRBV4-1	CASSQDTSGGLTDTQYF
TRBJ2-7	TRBV6-5	CASRRGGGPYEQYF
TRBJ1-1	TRBV10-3	CAISGQGAGNAFF
TRBJ2-6	TRBV2	CASRMTEIISGANVLTF
TRBJ2-5	TRBV14	CASSQAWTRETQYF
TRBJ1-1	TRBV28	CASVSAGGHTEAFF
TRBJ2-3	TRBV10-2	CASTPTSGRDTQYF
TRBJ2-1	TRBV18	CASSPPNGRASYNEQFF
TRBJ2-3	TRBV5-1	CASSLAGWSTDTQYF
TRBJ2-7	TRBV19	CASATQGAMDEQYF